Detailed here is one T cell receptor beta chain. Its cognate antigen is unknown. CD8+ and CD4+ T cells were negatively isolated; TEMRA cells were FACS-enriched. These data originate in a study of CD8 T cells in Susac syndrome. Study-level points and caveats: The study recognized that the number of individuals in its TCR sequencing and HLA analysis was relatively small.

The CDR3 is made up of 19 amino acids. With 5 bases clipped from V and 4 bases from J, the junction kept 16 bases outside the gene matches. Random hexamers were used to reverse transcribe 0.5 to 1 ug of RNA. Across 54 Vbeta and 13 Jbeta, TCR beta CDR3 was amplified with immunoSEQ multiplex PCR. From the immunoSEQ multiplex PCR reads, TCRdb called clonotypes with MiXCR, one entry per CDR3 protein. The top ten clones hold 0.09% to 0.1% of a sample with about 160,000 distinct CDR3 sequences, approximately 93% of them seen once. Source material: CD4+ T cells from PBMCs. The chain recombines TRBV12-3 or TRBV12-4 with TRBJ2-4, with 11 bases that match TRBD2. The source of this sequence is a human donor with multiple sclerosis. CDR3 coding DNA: TGTGCCAGCAGTCCCCTACCACTAGGACTAGCGGGCGAAAAAAACATTCAGTACTTC. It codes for CASSPLPLGLAGEKNIQYF.